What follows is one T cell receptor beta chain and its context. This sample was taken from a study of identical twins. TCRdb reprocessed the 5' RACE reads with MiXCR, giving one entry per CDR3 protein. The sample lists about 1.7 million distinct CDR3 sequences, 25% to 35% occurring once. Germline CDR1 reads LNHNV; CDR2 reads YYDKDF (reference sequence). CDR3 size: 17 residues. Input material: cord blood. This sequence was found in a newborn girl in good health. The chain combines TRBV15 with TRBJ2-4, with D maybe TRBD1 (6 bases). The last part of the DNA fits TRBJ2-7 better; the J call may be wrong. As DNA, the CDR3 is TGTGCCACCAGCAGTGATGGCGCGACAGGAGTAACCTACGAGCAGTACTTC. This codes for CATSSDGATGVTYEQYF.